These T cell receptor beta chains were read from a single sample in a study of cytomegalovirus exposure and HLA in healthy donors. Measured with immunoSEQ multiplex PCR; TCRdb has only the in-frame clones, and not every one. Its table records more than 100,000 clones. The sample consisted of PBMCs. The receptor set was obtained from a woman in her thirties or forties in good health and CMV-seronegative. Each CDR3 is given with its conserved first and last residue. Fields, in order: V gene, D gene, J gene, CDR3 DNA, CDR3 protein. The D gene is left open where the match is weak.

TRBV28	-	TRBJ1-2	TGTGCCAGCAGTTTACGGGGGGATGGCTACACCTTC	CASSLRGDGYTF
TRBV5-1	-	TRBJ1-5	TGCGCCAGCAGCTTGGGCGAGGGAGTGCAGCCCCAGCATTTT	CASSLGEGVQPQHF
TRBV9	-	TRBJ2-5	TGTGCCAGCAGCGTAGGAGGGGGGGATGGGGAGACCCAGTACTTC	CASSVGGGDGETQYF
TRBV7-3	TRBD2	TRBJ2-3	TGTGCCAGCAACTTGGGGGGGGAGGTGACAGATACGCAGTATTTT	CASNLGGEVTDTQYF
TRBV4-1	TRBD2	TRBJ2-1	TGCGCCAGCAGCCAAGGGGGTACTAGCGGGGGGGCCAATGAGCAGTTCTTC	CASSQGGTSGGANEQFF
TRBV27	TRBD2	TRBJ2-2	TGTGCCAGCAGTTTGAGGAGCGGGGGGCGGACCGGGGAGCTGTTTTTT	CASSLRSGGRTGELFF
TRBV19	-	TRBJ1-5	TGTGCCAGCGGCCGGGATAGCAATCAGCCCCAGCATTTT	CASGRDSNQPQHF
TRBV4-2	TRBD2	TRBJ2-1	TGTGCCAGCAGCCCACTCTTGGTCCACAGCGGGGGGGCTAATGAGCAGTTCTTC	CASSPLLVHSGGANEQFF
TRBV4-3	-	TRBJ1-3	TGCGCCAGCAGCCAAGGGGGGGGCAGTGGAAACACCATATATTTT	CASSQGGGSGNTIYF
TRBV4-2	-	TRBJ1-3	TGTGCCAGCAGCCAAGAGGGGCAGGGCCATGGAAACACCATATATTTT	CASSQEGQGHGNTIYF
TRBV20-1	-	TRBJ1-2	TGCAGCATACAGGACCAGACGGGCTACACCTTC	CSIQDQTGYTF
TRBV2	-	TRBJ1-2	TGTGCCAGCAGAATAGGGGGGGTTAGTGGCTACACCTTC	CASRIGGVSGYTF
TRBV5-5	-	TRBJ2-4	TGTGCCAGCAGCTCCCGACGCGCCAATCAAGGTGGAGAAAACATTCAGTACTTC	CASSSRRANQGGENIQYF
TRBV11-1	TRBD1	TRBJ2-4	TGTGCCAGCAGCCCCCTACAGGGGGCTGGGGAAAACATTCAGTACTTC	CASSPLQGAGENIQYF
TRBV7-6	TRBD1	TRBJ1-4	TGTGCCAGCAGCCCACGACAGGGGGGTGAAAAACTGTTTTTT	CASSPRQGGEKLFF
TRBV15	-	TRBJ1-5	TGTGCCACCAGCAGAGGTTACAATCAGCCCCAGCATTTT	CATSRGYNQPQHF
TRBV5-1	-	TRBJ1-2	TGCGCCAGCAGCTCGAGTCTGTATGGCTACACCTTC	CASSSSLYGYTF
TRBV6-5	-	TRBJ1-2	TGTGCCAGCTGCCTTGTTGAGGGCTATGGCTACACCTTC	CASCLVEGYGYTF
TRBV19	TRBD1	TRBJ2-7	TGTGCCAGTCGTCGGACAGGGGGCTGGGAGCAGTACTTC	CASRRTGGWEQYF
TRBV9	TRBD1	TRBJ1-4	TGTGCCAGCAGCGTAGGTGCCGGGACAGGGAATGAAAAACTGTTTTTT	CASSVGAGTGNEKLFF
TRBV5-4	TRBD1	TRBJ2-3	TGTGCCAGCAGCTTTGACAGGGGCACTAGCACAGATACGCAGTATTTT	CASSFDRGTSTDTQYF
TRBV5-1	TRBD1	TRBJ2-2	TGCGCCAGCAGCTCCTGGGACAGCCCGACTGGACCCGGGGAGCTGTTTTTT	CASSSWDSPTGPGELFF
TRBV6-6	-	TRBJ2-1	TGTGCCAGCAGCGGGAACAATGAGCAGTTCTTC	CASSGNNEQFF
TRBV7-3	-	TRBJ1-1	TGTGCCAGCAGCCCCGGGAGTGGAACTGAAGCTTTCTTT	CASSPGSGTEAFF
TRBV28	TRBD1	TRBJ1-1	TGTGCCAGCAGTTTATGGGGACAGGGAATCACTGAAGCTTTCTTT	CASSLWGQGITEAFF